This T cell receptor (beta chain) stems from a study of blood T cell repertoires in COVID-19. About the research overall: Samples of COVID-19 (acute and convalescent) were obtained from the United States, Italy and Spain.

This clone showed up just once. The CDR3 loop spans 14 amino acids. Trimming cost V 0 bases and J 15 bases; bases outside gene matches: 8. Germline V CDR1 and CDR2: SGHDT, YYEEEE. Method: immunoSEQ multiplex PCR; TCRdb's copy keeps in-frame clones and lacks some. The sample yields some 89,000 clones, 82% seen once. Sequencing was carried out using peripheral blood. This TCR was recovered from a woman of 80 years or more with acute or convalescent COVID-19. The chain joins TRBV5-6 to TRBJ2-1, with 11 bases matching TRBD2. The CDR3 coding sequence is TGTGCCAGCAGCTTGGTTGCTAGCGGGGGGAGTCCGTTCTTC. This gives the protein CASSLVASGGSPFF.